These 15 T cell receptor beta chains were all obtained from the same sample, sequenced in a study of cytomegalovirus exposure and HLA in healthy donors. Generated by immunoSEQ multiplex PCR, the TCRdb table keeps only in-frame clones and is missing some. The repertoire includes roughly 200,000 clones, roughly 81% of them detected once, and 1.2% sits in the top ten. Sequenced sample: PBMCs. The origin of the receptors is a woman in her twenties or thirties in good health and CMV-seronegative.

The gene calls are TRBV30 and TRBJ2-3; 7 nucleotides match TRBD2. This CDR3 comprises 15 residues. The germline V gene encodes CDR1 GTSNPN and CDR2 SVGIG (reference sequence). Germline trimming cut 7 bases from V and 0 bases from J; bases unmatched to any gene: 10. In DNA form, the CDR3 reads TGTGCCTATAAACCTCTGGGACTAAGCACAGATACGCAGTATTTT. Translation gives CAYKPLGLSTDTQYF.

The chain combines TRBV6-5 with TRBJ1-2, with D unresolved. The CDR3 has 14 residues. Trimming shortened V by 6 bases and J by 1 base, and 12 bases separated the two germline ends. Germline V gene data show CDR1 as MNHEY and CDR2 as SVGAGI. The CDR3 loop is CASRLDTNNYGYTF. CDR3 bases: TGTGCCAGCAGACTAGACACAAATAACTATGGCTACACCTTC.

This chain connects TRBV11-3 to TRBJ1-1; TRBD1 aligns across 7 bases. The CDR3 consists of 13 residues. The germline V gene encodes CDR1 SGHNT and CDR2 YENEEA. After removal of 6 bases from V and 4 bases from J, the junction contained 5 bases not matched to a gene. CDR3 nucleotide sequence: TGTGCCAGCAGTAGCACAGGGGCCACTGAAGCTTTCTTT. This codes for CASSSTGATEAFF.

The V call is TRBV6-6, the J call TRBJ2-3; TRBD2 agrees at 8 bases. The germline V gene has CDR1 MNHNY and CDR2 SVGAGI (reference sequence). V lost 5 bases, J lost 0 bases, and 7 bases stayed unmatched. The length of the CDR3 is 16 residues. The CDR3 region has the DNA TGTGCCAGCAGTCCCGCGGCTAGCGGGAGCACAGATACGCAGTATTTT. This translates into CASSPAASGSTDTQYF.

The chain has TRBV6-1 and TRBJ1-5; no definite D call. Between the trimmed V and J ends, which lost 2 bases and 0 bases, there was a span of 14 bases. The CDR3 runs to 17 residues. CDR1 is MNHNS and CDR2 is SASEGT in the germline V gene. This CDR3 reads CASSESPFSNSNQPQHF. CDR3 in DNA: TGTGCCAGCAGTGAAAGCCCGTTCTCTAATAGCAATCAGCCCCAGCATTTT.

This clone was counted a single time. This chain uses TRBV5-1 with TRBJ2-5; TRBD1 might be the D (5 bases). This CDR3 has 13 amino acids. Germline values: CDR1 SGHRS, CDR2 YFSETQ. The V and J ends lost 3 bases and 5 bases respectively, with 11 bases between them. CDR3 in DNA: TGCGCCAGCAGCTCCGACAGCCGGGAGACCCAGTACTTC. This gives the protein CASSSDSRETQYF.

This clone came up a few times. The J gene is TRBJ2-7, the V gene TRBV5-1, with 9 bases aligning to TRBD1. This CDR3 has 14 amino acids. The junction had 2 bases not matched to a gene; V was cut back by 2 bases and J by 2 bases. Germline V gene lookup returns CDR1 SGHRS and CDR2 YFSETQ. DNA for the CDR3: TGCGCCAGCAGCTTCCGGGACAGGGCCTACGAGCAGTACTTC. This gives the protein CASSFRDRAYEQYF.

This chain joins TRBV30 and TRBJ2-2, with a tentative D call TRBD2 (5 bases). The V end was cut by 6 bases, the J end by 6 bases, with 11 bases between. CDR3 length: 12 residues. Germline-derived CDR1 and CDR2 are GTSNPN and SVGIG (reference sequence). The CDR3 region has the DNA TGTGCCTGCACACTAGGCGCCGGGGAGCTGTTTTTT. Its protein is CACTLGAGELFF. Full variable domain (missing parts from reference TRBV30 and TRBJ2-2): SQTIHQWPATLVQPVGSPLSLECTVEGTSNPNLYWYRQAAGRGLQLLFYSVGIGQISSEVPQNLSASRPQDRQFILSSKKLLLSDSGFYLCACTLGAGELFFGEGSRLTVL.

On this clone itself: Other DNA sequences in the sample encode the same CDR3. V is TRBV5-1 and J is TRBJ2-7, with 12 bases identical to TRBD1. V shed 4 bases and J 5 bases; nucleotides not matched to a gene: 4. The CDR3 length is 14 residues. In germline, CDR1 is SGHRS, CDR2 YFSETQ. Written as DNA, the CDR3 is TGCGCCAGCAGCACGGGACAGGGGGCCAACGAGCAGTACTTC. This sequence encodes CASSTGQGANEQYF.

This chain connects TRBV6-1 to TRBJ1-4, with 7 bases that match TRBD1. V lost 2 bases, J lost 2 bases, and 2 bases stayed unmatched. Germline CDR1 is MNHNS and CDR2 is SASEGT. This CDR3 region has 15 residues. DNA for the CDR3: TGTGCCAGCAGTGAAATACAGGGGACTAATGAAAAACTGTTTTTT. Translation gives CASSEIQGTNEKLFF.

V gene TRBV25-1 combines with J gene TRBJ1-5; D gene uncertain. Germline values: CDR1 MGHDK, CDR2 SYGVNS. Between the trimmed V and J ends, which lost 3 bases and 5 bases, there was a span of 17 bases. This CDR3 region has 16 residues. The CDR3 spells CASSEWSLEFDQPQHF. The CDR3 nucleotides are TGTGCCAGCAGTGAGTGGTCGTTAGAATTCGATCAGCCCCAGCATTTT.

CDR3 protein: CASSLALRGGGGYTF. CDR3 bases: TGTGCCAGCAGCTTAGCGCTCAGGGGAGGGGGAGGCTACACCTTC. The chain combines TRBV7-2 with TRBJ1-2; weak D call: TRBD1 (6 bases). The CDR3 consists of 15 residues. Germline V lookup: CDR1 SGHTA, CDR2 FQGNSA. V shed 0 bases and J shed 8 bases, with 16 bases lying between them.

The sample holds a few counts of this clone. The chain carries TRBV28 and TRBJ1-2; TRBD1 matches 9 bases. Germline trimming cut 6 bases from V and 4 bases from J; bases unmatched to any gene: 6. Germline values: CDR1 MDHEN, CDR2 SYDVKM. This CDR3 is 14 amino acids long. The CDR3 spells CASRGTGRSYGYTF. The CDR3 DNA reads TGTGCCAGCAGGGGGACAGGGCGTTCCTATGGCTACACCTTC.

The rearrangement links TRBV29-1 to TRBJ2-7; 10 nucleotides agree with TRBD1. Per the germline V gene, CDR1 is SQVTM and CDR2 is ANQGSEA. V dropped 6 bases and J dropped 3; count of bases not matched to a gene: 2. CDR3 size: 12 residues. The CDR3 nucleotides read TGCAGCGTGAGGACAGGGGGCTACGAGCAGTACTTC. Amino acid sequence: CSVRTGGYEQYF.

The chain links TRBV4-1 to TRBJ2-5; 13 bases line up with TRBD2. Germline V gene data show CDR1 as MGHRA and CDR2 as YSYEKL. J lost 2 bases, V lost 2 bases, and 2 bases had no gene match. The CDR3 length is 16 residues. Here the CDR3 DNA reads TGCGCCAGCAGCCAATCGGGACTAGCGGGGCAAGAGACCCAGTACTTC. It yields the protein CASSQSGLAGQETQYF.